These T cell receptor beta chains were read from a single sample in a study of shared clonotypes between healthy human individuals. Sequencing used immunoSEQ multiplex PCR; TCRdb keeps in-frame clones, though not all of them. Here the sample spans about 2.2 million clones, around 93% being singletons. The source material was naive CD8+ T cells from PBMCs. The origin of the receptors is a young man in good health. Some clones in this sample may be carry-over from other donors' samples. Both conserved end residues are part of each CDR3. A D gene is named only where the DNA matches it firmly. Some rows have no size entry. The others give once, few or many, or a class for an expanded clone.

D: NA
size: NA
V: TRBV5-6
J: TRBJ1-1
CDR3: CASSLGRRELAEAFF
DNA: TGTGCCAGCAGCTTGGGCAGGCGTGAGTTGGCTGAAGCTTTCTTT

D: TRBD2
size: NA
V: TRBV10-2
J: TRBJ2-7
CDR3: CASTSGTSPYEQYF
DNA: TGCGCCAGCACCTCCGGGACTAGCCCCTACGAGCAGTACTTC

D: TRBD2
size: few
V: TRBV9
J: TRBJ2-2
CDR3: CASSVDWREVPGELFF
DNA: TGTGCCAGCAGCGTAGACTGGCGGGAGGTCCCCGGGGAGCTGTTTTTT

D: TRBD1
size: NA
V: TRBV13
J: TRBJ2-7
CDR3: CASSSGQTSYEQYF
DNA: TGTGCCAGCAGCTCGGGACAGACGTCCTACGAGCAGTACTTC

D: TRBD1
size: NA
V: TRBV7-9
J: TRBJ2-7
CDR3: CASSPGDRAYEQYF
DNA: TGTGCCAGCAGCCCGGGGGACAGGGCCTACGAGCAGTACTTC

D: NA
size: NA
V: TRBV4-1
J: TRBJ2-7
CDR3: CASSQMEGAYEQYF
DNA: TGCGCCAGCAGCCAAATGGAGGGAGCGTACGAGCAGTACTTC

D: NA
size: NA
V: TRBV5-4
J: TRBJ2-1
CDR3: CASSPEGAWGEQFF
DNA: TGTGCCAGCAGCCCCGAAGGGGCCTGGGGGGAGCAGTTCTTC

D: NA
size: NA
V: TRBV7-8
J: TRBJ2-5
CDR3: CASSLRGRETQYF
DNA: TGTGCCAGCAGCTTACGGGGACGGGAGACCCAGTACTTC

D: NA
size: NA
V: TRBV9
J: TRBJ2-1
CDR3: CASSVVVHPTYNEQFF
DNA: TGTGCCAGCAGCGTAGTAGTCCATCCGACCTACAATGAGCAGTTCTTC

D: NA
size: NA
V: TRBV11-2
J: TRBJ2-4
CDR3: CASSRSSGAKNIQYF
DNA: TGTGCCAGCAGTAGGAGTTCCGGGGCCAAAAACATTCAGTACTTC

D: TRBD2
size: NA
V: TRBV28
J: TRBJ2-1
CDR3: CASIGAGGPEQFF
DNA: TGTGCCAGCATCGGAGCGGGAGGGCCCGAGCAGTTCTTC

D: TRBD2
size: NA
V: TRBV6-1
J: TRBJ2-1
CDR3: CASSRGLAGYNEQFF
DNA: TGTGCCAGCAGCAGGGGACTAGCGGGATACAATGAGCAGTTCTTC

D: NA
size: NA
V: TRBV11-2
J: TRBJ1-1
CDR3: CASSLPWDRGDNTEAFF
DNA: TGTGCCAGCAGCTTACCCTGGGACCGGGGGGATAACACTGAAGCTTTCTTT

D: NA
size: once
V: TRBV28
J: TRBJ1-2
CDR3: CASSLWTSYGYTF
DNA: TGTGCCAGCAGTTTATGGACCAGTTATGGCTACACCTTC

D: NA
size: NA
V: TRBV7-9
J: TRBJ1-1
CDR3: CASQEWGASIWTEAFF
DNA: TGTGCCAGCCAGGAATGGGGGGCAAGTATTTGGACTGAAGCTTTCTTT

D: TRBD2
size: once
V: TRBV29-1
J: TRBJ2-1
CDR3: CSAIAGGPINEQFF
DNA: TGCAGCGCCATAGCGGGAGGGCCTATCAATGAGCAGTTCTTC

D: NA
size: once
V: TRBV27
J: TRBJ1-2
CDR3: CASSLFPGGYPGYTF
DNA: TGTGCCAGCAGCTTGTTTCCGGGGGGGTATCCTGGCTACACCTTC

D: NA
size: NA
V: TRBV5-6
J: TRBJ2-3
CDR3: CASSFEAGGRWADTQYF
DNA: TGTGCCAGCAGCTTTGAGGCCGGGGGGCGGTGGGCAGATACGCAGTATTTT

D: NA
size: NA
V: TRBV11-2
J: TRBJ2-2
CDR3: CASSPPEGNTGELFF
DNA: TGTGCCAGCAGCCCCCCTGAGGGAAACACCGGGGAGCTGTTTTTT

D: NA
size: NA
V: TRBV28
J: TRBJ2-1
CDR3: CASSFRTAGNEQFF
DNA: TGTGCCAGCAGTTTCCGAACGGCGGGCAATGAGCAGTTCTTC